A selection of T cell receptor beta chains follows, all from one sample in a study of T cells expressing NK-cell markers. TCRdb derives one entry per CDR3 protein from the 5' RACE reads, leaving out DNA. This repertoire includes hundreds of thousands of distinct CDR3 sequences. The source material was blood T cells: a sorted CD56 or NKG2C T cell subset, CD4+ or CD8+ T cells, or bulk PBMC T cells (not recorded which). Receptor source: a woman aged 18 to 69 in good health. CDR3s include the opening cysteine and the closing phenylalanine or tryptophan.

V	J	length	CDR3
TRBV20-1	TRBJ1-5	13	CSATGSSNQPQHF
TRBV27	TRBJ1-1	17	CASSSSGRPPLNTEAFF
TRBV7-9	TRBJ2-3	15	CASSSRGAGTDTQYF
TRBV10-3	TRBJ2-5	19	CAIRPDSPGLAGGLETQYF
TRBV7-9	TRBJ2-1	15	CASSLLSGLPNEQFF
TRBV28	TRBJ2-1	19	CASIPTPPGTSGGYNEQFF
TRBV7-2	TRBJ2-3	12	CASSFHSDTQYF
TRBV7-3	TRBJ2-6	15	CASSWDSPGANVLTF
TRBV6-1	TRBJ2-2	15	CASSRGRENTGELFF
TRBV20-1	TRBJ2-5	15	CSASPPTTYQETQYF
TRBV5-1	TRBJ1-5	13	CASSATGGTPQHF
TRBV12-3/TRBV12-4	TRBJ2-1	13	CASTTYWDNEQFF
TRBV7-2	TRBJ2-3	15	CASSLFVGATDTQYF
TRBV29-1	TRBJ1-2	14	CSARGQGLGYGYTF
TRBV28	TRBJ2-7	15	CASIGRDTLTYEQYF
TRBV2	TRBJ2-1	13	CASRLAGNNEQFF
TRBV15	TRBJ2-1	17	CATSGPYMADSYNEQFF
TRBV20-1	TRBJ2-1	16	CSARDLRAFSYNEQFF
TRBV18	TRBJ2-3	16	CASSGRTRGDTDTQYF
TRBV4-1	TRBJ1-2	15	CASSQDPGRLYGYTF
TRBV5-1	TRBJ2-3	16	CASSVRTGGGSDTQYF
TRBV7-2	TRBJ1-1	15	CASSLGPVVNTEAFF
TRBV29-1	TRBJ2-5	14	CSGRLAGEQETQYF
TRBV7-2	TRBJ2-5	16	CASSLGTGGAGETQYF
TRBV20-1	TRBJ2-5	12	CSARLTGETQYF
TRBV12-3/TRBV12-4	TRBJ1-1	13	CASRLTGVTEAFF
TRBV20-1	TRBJ2-5	14	CSARSPGRQETQYF
TRBV6-1	TRBJ2-5	13	CASKEEFQETQYF
TRBV18	TRBJ2-7	14	CASSPGVGVYEQYF
TRBV5-1	TRBJ2-3	14	CASSALSVTDTQYF
TRBV7-2	TRBJ2-2	15	CASSFRGPNTGELFF
TRBV7-2	TRBJ1-4	15	CASSLRRRTNEKLFF
TRBV25-1	TRBJ2-7	13	CASSHQGDYEQYF
TRBV5-1	TRBJ2-2	13	CASSLEGNGELFF
TRBV6-1	TRBJ2-1	15	CASSPTSGLNNEQFF
TRBV30	TRBJ2-4	14	CAWSVGTGRDIQYF
TRBV7-8	TRBJ2-3	11	CASSLGSPQYF
TRBV7-2	TRBJ2-7	15	CASSLLRGAQYEQYF
TRBV24-1	TRBJ2-3	17	CATSDSSLAGSTDTQYF
TRBV5-4	TRBJ1-1	16	CASSPGALLQNTEAFF
TRBV20-1	TRBJ2-1	13	CSAQGLGYNEQFF
TRBV20-1	TRBJ2-7	13	CSAPRVSLHEQYF
TRBV19	TRBJ2-7	17	CASSKFYGGDRVYEQYF
TRBV5-5	TRBJ2-7	15	CASSSYREASYEQYF
TRBV25-1	TRBJ2-5	14	CASQVLGDQETQYF
TRBV6-2/TRBV6-3	TRBJ1-5	15	CASKNGGYSNQPQHF